This T cell receptor beta chain was recovered during a study of OX40 agonist ivuxolimab in advanced cancers. Turning to the study itself: Ivuxolimab, which is an agonistic anti-OX40 (CD134) antibody, was administered to the patients. General study findings and limits: Expanded clones belonging to CD8+ T cells outnumbered, on average, those of CD4+.

The CDR3 is 15 residues long. With 5 bases clipped from V and 0 bases from J, the junction kept 7 bases outside the gene matches. Per the germline V gene, CDR1 is MDHEN and CDR2 is SYDVKM. The repertoire was sequenced with immunoSEQ multiplex PCR; TCRdb's copy has only in-frame clones and lacks some. The table includes 50,000 to 55,000 clones, 75% to 85% detected once. Note on this clone: Its target is not known.

The starting material was CD4+ or CD8+ T cells sorted from blood, obtained in a trial of the OX40 agonist ivuxolimab. The clonotype was recovered from an adult with an advanced solid tumor such as melanoma, head and neck, liver or kidney cancer. The V gene is TRBV28, the J gene TRBJ2-7, with 7 bases that match TRBD1. The CDR3 here is CASSPRGLSSYEQYF. In DNA, the CDR3 is TGTGCCAGCAGTCCTAGGGGGCTTAGCTCCTACGAGCAGTACTTC.